This T cell receptor (beta chain) was captured by sequencing in a study of Graves' ophthalmopathy and Graves' hyperthyroidism. V was shortened by 1 base and J by 3 bases, with 7 bases between the two germline ends. This CDR3 is 13 amino acids long. Germline V CDR1 and CDR2: SGHTA, FQGNSA. CDR3 regions of TCR beta were amplified from RNA transcripts. A first-round RT-PCR used HTBI primers, followed by a second-round multiplex PCR. Using its own MiXCR run on the multiplex PCR reads, TCRdb lists one record per CDR3 protein. The data show a few hundred thousand distinct CDR3 sequences, roughly 17% seen once.

Sequencing used peripheral blood. This receptor was obtained from an adult woman with stable Graves' hyperthyroidism. The chain recombines TRBV7-2 with TRBJ2-7; D is ambiguous. CDR3 DNA sequence: TGTGCCAGCAGCTTAGGGCACTACTACGAGCAGTACTTC. Translation: CASSLGHYYEQYF.